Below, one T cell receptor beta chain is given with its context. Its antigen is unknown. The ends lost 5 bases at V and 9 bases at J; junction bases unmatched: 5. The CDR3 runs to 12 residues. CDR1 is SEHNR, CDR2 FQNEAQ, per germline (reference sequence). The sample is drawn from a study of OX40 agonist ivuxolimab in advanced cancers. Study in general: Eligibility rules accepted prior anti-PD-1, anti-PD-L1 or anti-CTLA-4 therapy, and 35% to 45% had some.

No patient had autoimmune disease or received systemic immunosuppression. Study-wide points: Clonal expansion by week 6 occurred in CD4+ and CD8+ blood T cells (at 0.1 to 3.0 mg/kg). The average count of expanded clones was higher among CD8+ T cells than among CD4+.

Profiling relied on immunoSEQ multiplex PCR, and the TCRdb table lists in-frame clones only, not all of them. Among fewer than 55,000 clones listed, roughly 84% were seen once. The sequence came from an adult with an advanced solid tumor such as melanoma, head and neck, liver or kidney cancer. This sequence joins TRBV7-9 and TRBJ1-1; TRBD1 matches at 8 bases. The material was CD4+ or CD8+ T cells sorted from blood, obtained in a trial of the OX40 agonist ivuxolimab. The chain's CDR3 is CASSPQGAQAFF. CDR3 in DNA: TGTGCCAGCAGCCCCCAGGGGGCGCAAGCTTTCTTT.